The entry below describes one T cell receptor (beta chain). Antigen unknown. At one boundary the junction diverges from the germline segment, which might be a read error. This specimen belongs to a study of T cells in Graves' hyperthyroidism and ophthalmopathy. Study-level results: Progression to ophthalmopathy was predicted a median of approximately seven months early. The majority of expanded thyroid clonotypes above 0.001 also appeared in blood. Stable hyperthyroidism and ophthalmopathy were separated using 13 V-J signatures.

Authors of the study amplified TCR beta CDR3 regions from RNA transcripts. HTBI primers were employed in a first-round RT-PCR of the TCR CDR3. TCRdb re-called the multiplex PCR reads through MiXCR, storing one row per CDR3 protein. This repertoire shows about 640,000 distinct CDR3 sequences, nearly 45% found once; its top ten account for about 7.2%. The CDR3 sequence is 13 residues long. CDR1 ENHRY and CDR2 SYGVKD come from the germline V gene. The sequenced sample was peripheral blood or thyroid tissue (not recorded which). The sequence was obtained from an adult man with Graves' disease, either hyperthyroidism or ophthalmopathy (not recorded which). The rearrangement links TRBV10-3 to TRBJ2-7; 11 bases agree with TRBD1. CDR3 residues: CAITSGQGDSTTF. The CDR3 DNA reads TGTGCCATCACCTCGGGACAGGGGGACTCCACGACCTTC.